The clone carrying this TCR beta chain was counted a few times. Its antigen is undetermined. The PCR used 60 Vbeta and 13 Jbeta primers. Sequenced by immunoSEQ multiplex PCR; TCRdb stores in-frame clones only, minus some. Here the sample spans 150,000 to 200,000 clones, 78% being singletons. The sample belongs to a study of cytomegalovirus exposure and HLA in healthy donors. The study, taken as a whole, reports: Earlier analysis looked at TCR beta V segments, and most were productive about 87% or about 30% of the time.

This TCR was recovered from a woman aged 40 to 50 in good health and CMV-seronegative. The sequenced sample was PBMCs.

DNA of the CDR3: TGCAGCGTTGGGACAGGGAGAGTCTCTGGGGCCAACGTCCTGACTTTC. Amino acids: CSVGTGRVSGANVLTF. V usage is TRBV29-1 and J usage is TRBJ2-6, with TRBD1 matching over 8 bases. Germline-derived CDR1 and CDR2 are SQVTM and ANQGSEA. The CDR3 has 16 residues. Unmatched junction bases numbered 5, after V lost 4 bases and J lost 0 bases.